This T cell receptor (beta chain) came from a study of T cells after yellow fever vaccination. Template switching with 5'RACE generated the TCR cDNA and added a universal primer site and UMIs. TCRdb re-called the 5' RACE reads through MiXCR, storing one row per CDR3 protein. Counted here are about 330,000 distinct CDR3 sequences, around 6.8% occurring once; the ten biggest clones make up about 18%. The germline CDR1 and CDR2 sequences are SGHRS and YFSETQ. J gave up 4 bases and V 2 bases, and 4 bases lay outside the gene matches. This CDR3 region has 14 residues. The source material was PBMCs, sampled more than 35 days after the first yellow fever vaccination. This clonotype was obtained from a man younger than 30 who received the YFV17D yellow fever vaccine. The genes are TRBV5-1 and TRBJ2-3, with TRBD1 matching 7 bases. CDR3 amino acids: CASSLETGSDTQYF. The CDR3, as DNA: TGCGCCAGCAGCTTAGAGACAGGGTCAGATACGCAGTATTTT. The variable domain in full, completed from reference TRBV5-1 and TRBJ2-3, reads KAGVTQTPRYLIKTRGQQVTLSCSPISGHRSVSWYQQTPGQGLQFLFEYFSETQRNKGNFPGRFSGRQFSNSRSEMNVSTLELGDSALYLCASSLETGSDTQYFGPGTRLTVL.